These 18 T cell receptor beta chains were all obtained from the same sample, sequenced in a study of blood T cell repertoires in COVID-19. Assay used: immunoSEQ multiplex PCR; TCRdb lists only in-frame clones, some missing. The table shows 150,000 to 200,000 clones, with 90% occurring only once. Sequenced input: peripheral blood. The receptor set was obtained from a man in his fifties or sixties with acute or convalescent COVID-19.

This chain links TRBV18 with TRBJ1-4; D gene ambiguous. The germline V and J ends were trimmed by 3 bases and 8 bases, with 13 bases remaining between them. Germline values: CDR1 KGHSH, CDR2 LQKENI. The CDR3 runs 14 residues. CDR3 bases: TGTGCCAGCTCACCGACTGACGCCGGAGAAAAACTGTTTTTT. The encoded protein is CASSPTDAGEKLFF.

The CDR3 region is CASGLASSTDTQYF. CDR3 DNA sequence: TGTGCTAGTGGTTTGGCCAGTAGCACAGATACGCAGTATTTT. The chain is built from TRBV12-5 and TRBJ2-3; D is unclear. Trimming shortened V by 1 base and J by 0 bases, and 5 bases separated the two germline ends. In germline, CDR1 is LGHNT, CDR2 FRNRAP. The CDR3 length is 14 residues.

The V gene is TRBV5-1, the J gene TRBJ1-4, with 9 bases aligning to TRBD1. V gave up 4 bases and J gave up 8 bases; unmatched junction bases: 9. The CDR3 runs 15 residues. CDR1 and CDR2 (germline): SGHRS, YFSETQ. The CDR3 loop is CASSATGTGREKLFF. The CDR3 coding sequence is TGCGCCAGCAGCGCCACCGGGACAGGGAGAGAAAAACTGTTTTTT.

The chain employs TRBV3-1 (or the pseudogene TRBV3-2) and TRBJ1-1, with D perhaps matching TRBD1 (5 bases). Germline assignment: CDR1 LGHDT and CDR2 YNNKEL (reference sequence). V was trimmed by 1 base and J by 1 base, leaving 7 bases between them. This CDR3 has 14 residues. CDR3 sequence (DNA): TGTGCCAGCAGCCAAGCAGGGTCGAACACTGAAGCTTTCTTT. It translates to CASSQAGSNTEAFF.

This chain joins TRBV28 and TRBJ1-1; 7 bases align to TRBD1. Looked up from germline, CDR1 is MDHEN and CDR2 is SYDVKM. The ends lost 3 bases at V and 1 base at J; junction bases unmatched: 8. This CDR3 is built from 16 residues. DNA for the CDR3: TGTGCCAGCAGTTTTAGAGGGACAGAAACGAACACTGAAGCTTTCTTT. It is translated as CASSFRGTETNTEAFF.

This clone was counted only a few times. The chain couples TRBV20-1 to TRBJ2-5, with 10 bases identical to TRBD2. Unmatched junction bases numbered 8, after V lost 3 bases and J lost 1 base. The CDR3 length is 16 residues. Germline V lookup: CDR1 DFQATT, CDR2 SNEGSKA (reference sequence). The CDR3 reads CSASSSGSWAQETQYF. The CDR3 DNA reads as TGCAGTGCTAGTTCTAGCGGGAGTTGGGCCCAAGAGACCCAGTACTTC.

This clone was seen just once. The chain couples TRBV27 to TRBJ2-6; D not resolved. V lost 2 bases and J lost 3, with 8 bases in between. The CDR3 contains 15 residues. Germline lookup yields CDR1 MNHEY and CDR2 SMNVEV (reference sequence). The CDR3 DNA sequence: TGTGCCAGCAGTTTACAGGTTGGTGGGGCCAACGTCCTGACTTTC. This encodes CASSLQVGGANVLTF.

The CDR3 DNA is TGTGCCAGCTCAACTGGACTAGCGGGAGGATATGCGCAGTATTTT. This encodes CASSTGLAGGYAQYF. J is TRBJ2-3 and V is TRBV18; 14 bases are a match to TRBD2. V lost 5 bases, J lost 10 bases, and 8 bases stayed unmatched. The CDR3 has 15 amino acids. Germline CDR1 KGHSH, CDR2 LQKENI.

The chain carries TRBV5-1 and TRBJ1-5; perhaps TRBD1 as D (5 bases). The CDR3 spans 14 residues. Trimming pared 0 bases from V and 7 bases from J, leaving 11 bases between. Germline values: CDR1 SGHRS, CDR2 YFSETQ. As DNA, the CDR3 is TGCGCCAGCAGCTTGGGTCAGGGTGGACAGCCCCAGCATTTT. Protein product: CASSLGQGGQPQHF.

In its sample, this clone was seen once. The chain combines TRBV9 with TRBJ2-3; possibly TRBD2 for D (7 bases). Between the trimmed V and J ends, which lost 4 bases and 4 bases, there was a span of 22 bases. The V gene's germline CDR1 is SGDLS and CDR2 YYNGEE. The CDR3 covers 17 residues. The CDR3 DNA reads as TGTGCCAGCAGCCCTGGGCTTTGGGGGGGGGCTGCAGATACGCAGTATTTT. Its translation: CASSPGLWGGAADTQYF.

The chain has TRBV29-1 and TRBJ1-2; no definite D call. The V end lost 2 bases, the J end lost 1 base, and 17 bases lay between the germline ends. The CDR3 loop spans 16 amino acids. In germline, CDR1 is SQVTM, CDR2 ANQGSEA. CDR3 bases: TGCAGCGTTGAAAAAGGCGGGCAAAGCCTTAACTATGGCTACACCTTC. Encoded protein: CSVEKGGQSLNYGYTF.

This CDR3 is CASSQTFFTGRLAKNIQYF. As DNA, the CDR3 is TGTGCCAGCAGCCAAACCTTCTTTACAGGGCGTTTAGCCAAAAACATTCAGTACTTC. The V gene is TRBV4-2, the J gene TRBJ2-4, with D possibly matching TRBD1 (6 bases). The CDR3 has 19 amino acids. Germline CDR1 and CDR2: LGHNA and YNFKEQ. Trimming stripped 2 bases from V and 0 bases from J, with 20 bases between.

The rearrangement links TRBV14 to TRBJ2-7, with TRBD1 identical over 8 bases. This CDR3 region has 15 residues. V lost 1 base and J lost 2; bases outside the gene matches: 4. The germline CDR1 and CDR2 sequences are SGHDN and FVKESK. The CDR3 is CASSQGTGQTYEQYF. The CDR3 region has the DNA TGTGCCAGCAGCCAAGGGACAGGGCAAACCTACGAGCAGTACTTC. The full variable domain, in which reference TRBV14 and TRBJ2-7 provide the parts outside the CDR3, is EAGVTQFPSHSVIEKGQTVTLRCDPISGHDNLYWYRRVMGKEIKFLLHFVKESKQDESGMPNNRFLAERTGGTYSTLKVQPAELEDSGVYFCASSQGTGQTYEQYFGPGTRLTVT.

J is TRBJ1-2 and V is TRBV4-2; a possible D gene is TRBD1 (6 bases). The CDR3 runs to 13 residues. Germline CDR1 LGHNA, CDR2 YNFKEQ. Deletions cut 4 bases from V and 4 bases from J, with 10 bases between. The CDR3: CASSLTGFYGYTF. The CDR3, as DNA: TGTGCCAGCAGCCTGACAGGTTTCTATGGCTACACCTTC.

J is TRBJ1-6 and V is TRBV14; a weak D match, TRBD1 (5 bases). CDR1 and CDR2 (germline): SGHDN, FVKESK. The CDR3 extends over 13 amino acids. The V end lost 4 bases, the J end lost 12 bases, and 13 bases lay between the germline ends. CDR3 nucleotide sequence: TGTGCCAGCAGCCCTCGGCGGGGGTTACCCCTCCACTTT. It encodes CASSPRRGLPLHF.

The chain uses TRBV19 and TRBJ2-5; the D is unclear. V lost 1 base, J lost 0 bases, and 6 bases lay in between. The CDR3 has 14 amino acids. Germline V gene data show CDR1 as LNHDA and CDR2 as SQIVND (reference sequence). The CDR3 protein is CASSIGAYQETQYF. CDR3 nucleotides: TGTGCCAGTAGTATAGGGGCGTACCAAGAGACCCAGTACTTC.

The V and J genes are TRBV15 and TRBJ1-6; no clear D. V lost 5 bases, J lost 5 bases, and 4 bases lay in between. Germline CDR1 reads LNHNV; CDR2 reads YYDKDF (reference sequence). The CDR3 runs to 12 residues. CDR3 coding DNA: TGTGCCACCAGCTTCAATAATTCACCCCTCCACTTT. Translation: CATSFNNSPLHF.

The CDR3 here is CSATDRIYGYTF. In DNA form, the CDR3 reads TGCAGTGCTACTGACAGAATCTATGGCTACACCTTC. The chain recombines TRBV20-1 with TRBJ1-2; TRBD1 might be the D (5 bases). This CDR3 has 12 residues. The V gene lost 4 bases and the J gene lost 4 bases, with 10 bases spanning the gap. CDR1 is DFQATT and CDR2 is SNEGSKA in the germline V gene (reference sequence).